This T cell receptor beta chain was identified in a study of blood T cell repertoires in COVID-19. The repertoire was sequenced with immunoSEQ multiplex PCR; TCRdb's copy has only in-frame clones and lacks some. Of approximately 150,000 clones listed, approximately 84% are singletons. About this clone: The limits of the CDR3 on the DNA are not certain, so only TCRdb's listed CDR3 is given.

Source material: peripheral blood. The origin of this receptor is a woman older than 75 with acute or convalescent COVID-19.

The CDR3 loop reads CASSEVGRGTF. This rearrangement joins TRBV6-1 to TRBJ1-2; the table names TRBD1, a call not compared with the DNA. Germline loops: CDR1 MNHNS, CDR2 SASEGT. The CDR3 is 11 residues long, ends included.